This paragraph reports one T cell receptor beta chain. This CDR3 has 14 residues. Trimming at V came to 7 bases and at J to 4 bases, leaving 8 bases not matched to a gene. CDR1 SQVTM and CDR2 ANQGSEA come from the germline V gene. This entry belongs to a study of blood T cell repertoires in COVID-19. Study-wide background: Acute and convalescent COVID-19 samples came from the United States, Italy and Spain. PBMCs, B-cell-depleted T cells, or T cells provided the cDNA or gDNA that made up the material.

As processed by the authors: Reference gene primers were amplified, and this amplification served to estimate nucleated cell counts. The table came from immunoSEQ multiplex PCR; TCRdb's copy has only in-frame clones and leaves some out. Clone size and V and J calls were adopted from that table, with D and trimming inferred from the DNA. This sample has 150,000 to 200,000 clones, with around 86% found just once. This TCR was recovered from a man in his fifties with active or convalescent COVID-19. V and J are TRBV29-1 and TRBJ2-3; 10 bases fit TRBD1. Source material: peripheral blood. Here the CDR3 reads CSARTGGNADTQYF. The CDR3 DNA reads TGCAGCGCGCGGACAGGGGGAAACGCAGATACGCAGTATTTT.